The 15 T cell receptor beta chains listed next were all sequenced from one sample in a study of blood T cell repertoires in COVID-19. The method was immunoSEQ multiplex PCR; TCRdb's version includes in-frame clones alone and lacks a portion of them. The sample contains about 210,000 clones, approximately 82% of which appear only once. Sequenced material: peripheral blood. These receptors all come from a man aged 50 or older with active or convalescent COVID-19.

In its sample, this clone was seen a few times. This chain uses TRBV30 with TRBJ1-3; 7 bases fit TRBD1. Germline-derived CDR1 and CDR2 are GTSNPN and SVGIG (reference sequence). The V segment lost 1 base and the J segment 2 bases; nucleotides outside the gene matches: 2. CDR3 length equals 14 residues. The CDR3 DNA sequence: TGTGCCTGGAGTGCGACAGGGACTGGAAACACCATATATTTT. This sequence encodes CAWSATGTGNTIYF.

The CDR3, as DNA: TGTGCCAGCAGTTACTCGAATGTGAACGAGGCTTTCTTT. Its translation is CASSYSNVNEAFF. This chain uses TRBV6-5 with TRBJ1-1; D unclear. The germline gives CDR1 MNHEY, CDR2 SVGAGI. The CDR3 spans 13 residues. V lost 0 bases and J lost 11, with 13 bases in between.

In its sample, this clone was seen a few times. The gene calls are TRBV30 and TRBJ1-5; D is uncertain. The CDR3 contains 15 residues. V was pared by 4 bases and J by 5 bases, with 18 bases between. Germline CDR1 GTSNPN, CDR2 SVGIG (reference sequence). The CDR3: CAWNPPWARDQPQHF. In DNA, the CDR3 is TGTGCCTGGAACCCCCCCTGGGCCCGCGATCAGCCCCAGCATTTT.

This clone has more than one count but fewer than ten. The V call is TRBV10-3, the J call TRBJ1-5; D might be TRBD1 (6 bases). V was trimmed by 6 bases and J by 4 bases, leaving 10 bases between them. The CDR3 contains 13 residues. CDR1 ENHRY and CDR2 SYGVKD come from the germline V gene. In nucleotides, the CDR3 is TGTGCCATCAGCGGACAGATTAATCAGCCCCAGCATTTT. Translating it yields CAISGQINQPQHF.

This clone was counted once. The CDR3 here is CASSQDREVTGVYSYEQYF. The CDR3 region has the DNA TGCGCCAGCAGCCAAGATCGAGAGGTAACAGGGGTTTACTCCTACGAGCAGTACTTC. This chain connects TRBV4-1 to TRBJ2-7, with 7 bases identical to TRBD1. V shed 0 bases, J shed 0 bases, and the junction held 14 bases outside the gene matches. The CDR3 sequence is 19 residues long. Germline V gene data show CDR1 as MGHRA and CDR2 as YSYEKL.

CDR3 coding DNA: TGTGCCAGCAGTTCCCGGACTAGCGGGCAAGCGAACACCGGGGAGCTGTTTTTT. This codes for CASSSRTSGQANTGELFF. This chain uses TRBV7-6 with TRBJ2-2, with 11 bases aligning to TRBD2. The V gene end was trimmed by 6 bases and the J gene end by 0 bases; junction bases not matched to a gene: 9. Germline V gene sequence: CDR1 SGHVS, CDR2 FNYEAQ. The CDR3 length is 18 residues.

This chain joins TRBV28 and TRBJ1-6; D is ambiguous. The CDR3 extends over 13 amino acids. V was pared by 5 bases and J by 10 bases, with 12 bases between. Germline CDR1 is MDHEN and CDR2 is SYDVKM. The CDR3 nucleotides read TGTGCCAGCAGTACATTGGCCCCGTCACCCCTCCACTTT. It encodes CASSTLAPSPLHF.

This chain connects TRBV4-3 to TRBJ1-4; D perhaps matches TRBD1 (6 bases). The length of the CDR3 is 16 residues. Germline assignment: CDR1 LGHNA and CDR2 YSLEER. Between the trimmed V and J ends, which lost 1 base and 0 bases, there was a span of 9 bases. CDR3 DNA sequence: TGCGCCAGCAGCCAAGGGACAGCTGCAACTAATGAAAAACTGTTTTTT. Its protein product is CASSQGTAATNEKLFF.

The rearrangement uses TRBV2 and TRBJ1-3, with D unclear. This CDR3 spans 14 amino acids. Germline V gene data show CDR1 as SNHLY and CDR2 as FYNNEI. V was shortened by 5 bases and J by 0 bases, with 8 bases between the two germline ends. The CDR3 sequence is CASSPRISGNTIYF. The DNA of the CDR3 is TGTGCCAGCAGTCCCAGGATCTCTGGAAACACCATATATTTT. The full variable domain, rest sourced from reference TRBV2 and TRBJ1-3, is EPEVTQTPSHQVTQMGQEVILRCVPISNHLYFYWYRQILGQKVEFLVSFYNNEISEKSEIFDDQFSVERPDGSNFTLKIRSTKLEDSAMYFCASSPRISGNTIYFGEGSWLTVV.

On this clone: Other DNA sequences within the sample encode an identical CDR3. The chain has TRBV7-8 and TRBJ2-7; 11 nucleotides align to TRBD1. Germline V gene data show CDR1 as SGHVS and CDR2 as FQNEAQ. V was pared by 11 bases and J by 4 bases, with 4 bases of the junction left unmatched. This CDR3 comprises 12 residues. This CDR3 is CASGQGAYEQYF. As DNA, the CDR3 is TGTGCCTCCGGACAGGGGGCTTACGAGCAGTACTTC.

The V and J genes are TRBV4-1 and TRBJ2-7, with D tentatively TRBD2 (6 bases). V lost 1 base and J lost 0, with 10 bases in between. The V gene's germline CDR1 is MGHRA and CDR2 YSYEKL. The CDR3 runs to 15 residues. CDR3 protein: CASSQGGDFSYEQYF. As DNA, the CDR3 is TGCGCCAGCAGCCAAGGGGGGGATTTCTCCTACGAGCAGTACTTC.

The chain couples TRBV6-5 to TRBJ1-1, with D possibly being TRBD1 (5 bases). The CDR3 contains 16 residues. V dropped 2 bases and J dropped 0 bases, with 13 bases sitting between them. The germline V gene has CDR1 MNHEY and CDR2 SVGAGI. The CDR3 reads CASSYGKGIMNTEAFF. The CDR3 nucleotides are TGTGCCAGCAGTTACGGTAAGGGGATTATGAACACTGAAGCTTTCTTT.

The rearrangement links TRBV25-1 to TRBJ2-7; D call uncertain. Germline assignment: CDR1 MGHDK and CDR2 SYGVNS. The CDR3 is 14 residues long. V lost 3 bases and J 2 bases, leaving 11 bases between the germline ends. The chain's CDR3 is CASSEFILPYEQYF. The CDR3 DNA is TGTGCCAGCAGTGAGTTCATCCTACCCTACGAGCAGTACTTC.

This sequence joins TRBV30 and TRBJ2-5; TRBD2 matches at 11 bases. V trimming: 0 bases; J trimming: 0 bases; junction bases outside the gene matches: 9. The CDR3 is 18 amino acids. Per the germline V gene, CDR1 is GTSNPN and CDR2 is SVGIG (reference sequence). This chain's CDR3 is CAWSVLAGDLLYQETQYF. CDR3 in DNA: TGTGCCTGGAGTGTACTAGCGGGGGACCTCCTATACCAAGAGACCCAGTACTTC. The full variable domain, its missing parts supplied by reference TRBV30 and TRBJ2-5, is SQTIHQWPATLVQPVGSPLSLECTVEGTSNPNLYWYRQAAGRGLQLLFYSVGIGQISSEVPQNLSASRPQDRQFILSSKKLLLSDSGFYLCAWSVLAGDLLYQETQYFGPGTRLLVL.

The CDR3 here is CASSLATGVGSPLHF. The CDR3 DNA sequence: TGCGCCAGCAGCTTGGCCACAGGGGTGGGTTCACCCCTCCACTTT. The chain recombines TRBV5-1 with TRBJ1-6; 7 bases are a match to TRBD1. The CDR3 has 15 amino acids. Unmatched junction bases numbered 6, after V lost 0 bases and J lost 9 bases. Per the germline V gene, CDR1 is SGHRS and CDR2 is YFSETQ.